Listed here are 9 T cell receptor beta chains from one sample, sequenced in a study of regulatory T cells in long-lasting Graves disease. CDR3 regions were amplified by Arm-PCR using iRepertoire HTBI primers to build TCR beta libraries. Each CDR3 protein gets one entry after TCRdb re-called the multiplex PCR reads with MiXCR. The top ten hold around a sixth of the sample, which has about 620,000 distinct CDR3 sequences, roughly 15% seen once. Stated time point: newly diagnosed GD, antithyroid drugs for less than 3 months. RNA from PBMCs was the source of the TCR library. This sample also appeared in a second study, on T cells in Graves' hyperthyroidism and ophthalmopathy.

The sequencing used peripheral blood mononuclear cells (PBMCs), collected at new diagnosis, from a patient treated with antithyroid drugs. The receptors were gathered from a woman aged 30 to 39 with Graves disease.

In this sample, this clonotype turned up many times. The chain uses TRBV11-2 and TRBJ2-1; 9 bases line up with TRBD2. With 2 bases clipped from V and 7 bases from J, the junction kept 6 bases outside the gene matches. The CDR3 is 15 amino acids. The germline V gene has CDR1 SGHAT and CDR2 FQNNGV. Here the CDR3 reads CASSLFSGSANEQFF. For the CDR3, the DNA is TGTGCCAGCAGCTTATTTAGCGGGAGCGCTAATGAGCAGTTCTTC. The full variable domain, rest sourced from reference TRBV11-2 and TRBJ2-1, is EAGVAQSPRYKIIEKRQSVAFWCNPISGHATLYWYQQILGQGPKLLIQFQNNGVVDDSQLPKDRFSAERLKGVDSTLKIQPAKLEDSAVYLCASSLFSGSANEQFFGPGTRLTVL.

This clonotype was seen repeatedly, ten times or more. The gene calls are TRBV10-3 and TRBJ1-6; TRBD1 might be the D (6 bases). Between the trimmed V and J ends, which lost 3 bases and 8 bases, there was a span of 11 bases. Germline V lookup: CDR1 ENHRY, CDR2 SYGVKD. CDR3 size: 14 residues. The CDR3 nucleotides read TGTGCCATCAGTGAAGGACAGATGCATTCACCCCTCCACTTT. It is translated as CAISEGQMHSPLHF.

This clonotype was seen a few times. The rearrangement joins TRBV20-1 to TRBJ2-7, with 8 bases matching TRBD2. This CDR3 spans 13 amino acids. Looked up from germline, CDR1 is DFQATT and CDR2 is SNEGSKA (reference sequence). J gave up 4 bases and V 3 bases, and 5 bases lay outside the gene matches. The CDR3 DNA follows: TGCAGTGCTAGCGGGAGGGCCTCATACGAGCAGTACTTC. It yields the protein CSASGRASYEQYF.

This chain links TRBV20-1 with TRBJ2-7, with D unresolved. V was shortened by 0 bases and J by 3 bases, with 9 bases between the two germline ends. The V gene's germline CDR1 is DFQATT and CDR2 SNEGSKA (reference sequence). CDR3 length equals 13 residues. Here the CDR3 DNA reads TGCAGTGCTAGAGACAGAATGGACTACGAGCAGTACTTC. It is translated as CSARDRMDYEQYF.

V usage is TRBV28 and J usage is TRBJ2-7; TRBD1 might be the D (6 bases). V lost 5 bases and J lost 0, with 14 bases in between. Germline values: CDR1 MDHEN, CDR2 SYDVKM. The CDR3 spans 15 residues. The CDR3 DNA follows: TGTGCCAGCAGTCACGGGGACACCCACTCCTACGAGCAGTACTTC. This gives the protein CASSHGDTHSYEQYF.

The J gene is TRBJ2-7, the V gene TRBV28; 8 bases line up with TRBD1. This CDR3 has 16 amino acids. Germline V gives CDR1 MDHEN, CDR2 SYDVKM. V lost 3 bases to trimming and J lost 0 bases; unmatched junction nucleotides: 7. In DNA form, the CDR3 reads TGTGCCAGCAGTTTCTCGGACAGGGCCAGCTCCTACGAGCAGTACTTC. Translated: CASSFSDRASSYEQYF.

The chain combines TRBV20-1 with TRBJ2-4, with D perhaps TRBD1 (6 bases). CDR3 length: 14 residues. V lost 4 bases and J 4 bases, leaving 14 bases between the germline ends. In germline, CDR1 is DFQATT, CDR2 SNEGSKA (reference sequence). The CDR3 DNA sequence: TGCAGTGCTATTTCTGGGGGCAGGAAAAACATTCAGTACTTC. It is translated as CSAISGGRKNIQYF.

The chain carries TRBV7-9 and TRBJ1-3; D gene ambiguous. The CDR3 runs 14 residues. The germline V gene encodes CDR1 SEHNR and CDR2 FQNEAQ (reference sequence). V shed 6 bases and J shed 4 bases, with 13 bases lying between them. CDR3 coding DNA: TGTGCCAGCAGTCTAGACGGACCCGGAAACACCATATATTTT. Encoded protein: CASSLDGPGNTIYF.

The genes are TRBV6-4 and TRBJ1-1, with D possibly TRBD1 on 6 matching bases. CDR1 MRHNA and CDR2 SNTAGT come from the germline V gene. The CDR3 has 12 amino acids. The germline V and J ends were trimmed by 0 bases and 10 bases, with 9 bases remaining between them. This chain's CDR3 is CASSDSGGRAFF. Written as DNA, the CDR3 is TGTGCCAGCAGTGACTCGGGGGGGCGAGCTTTCTTT.